The present T cell receptor beta chain was sequenced within a study of blood T cells in healthy people across ages. CDR3 size: 15 residues. The ends lost 4 bases at V and 8 bases at J; junction bases unmatched: 12. CDR1 and CDR2 (germline): SGHRS, YFSETQ. A J-beta primer mix and a sample-barcoded 5' primer were used in a second PCR of roughly 6 to 12 cycles. TCRdb redid the calling of the 5' RACE reads with MiXCR, one entry per CDR3 protein. The sample records over 1,500,000 distinct CDR3 sequences, about two fifths being singletons. V gene TRBV5-1 combines with J gene TRBJ2-1, with 7 positions matching TRBD2. This TCR derives from a human donor in good health. Sequencing was carried out using blood. This CDR3 reads CASSAGGGHLDEQFF. CDR3 DNA sequence: TGCGCCAGCAGCGCCGGGGGAGGGCATTTAGATGAGCAGTTCTTC. Looking up the rest from reference TRBV5-1 and TRBJ2-1 gives the full variable domain: KAGVTQTPRYLIKTRGQQVTLSCSPISGHRSVSWYQQTPGQGLQFLFEYFSETQRNKGNFPGRFSGRQFSNSRSEMNVSTLELGDSALYLCASSAGGGHLDEQFFGPGTRLTVL.